A single sample gave rise to the 11 T cell receptor beta chains below, sequenced in a study of T cells in Graves' hyperthyroidism and ophthalmopathy. Amplification targeted TCR beta CDR3 regions from RNA transcripts. TCR CDR3 underwent first-round RT-PCR with the HTBI primer set. Each CDR3 protein is one row after TCRdb ran MiXCR on the multiplex PCR reads. The sample yields over 400,000 distinct CDR3 sequences, about 20% seen once. Material: blood. These receptors were collected from a woman in her sixties or seventies with Graves' ophthalmopathy.

The chain links TRBV10-3 to TRBJ1-3; D uncertain. The germline CDR1 and CDR2 sequences are ENHRY and SYGVKD. The V end lost 6 bases, the J end lost 1 base, and 13 bases lay between the germline ends. This CDR3 spans 15 amino acids. CDR3 nucleotides: TGTGCCATCAGGGGGATTGGGAAATCTGGAAACACCATATATTTT. Protein sequence: CAIRGIGKSGNTIYF.

Many counts were recorded for this clonotype. This chain joins TRBV7-9 and TRBJ1-1; D is ambiguous. Deletions cut 2 bases from V and 5 bases from J, with 9 bases between. CDR3 size: 13 residues. Germline CDR1 is SEHNR and CDR2 is FQNEAQ (reference sequence). CDR3 sequence: CASSLTDGTEAFF. In DNA form, the CDR3 reads TGTGCCAGCAGCTTAACAGACGGAACTGAAGCTTTCTTT.

Ten or more counts support this clonotype. The chain links TRBV7-8 to TRBJ2-5; 10 bases align to TRBD2. Losses at the gene ends were 1 base for V and 3 bases for J; bases not matched to a gene: 5. Germline CDR1 and CDR2: SGHVS and FQNEAQ. The length of the CDR3 is 16 residues. The CDR3 bases are TGTGCCAGCAGCTTAGTGGGGCTAGCGGGGGAAGAGACCCAGTACTTC. As protein: CASSLVGLAGEETQYF. The whole variable domain, remainder taken from reference TRBV7-8 and TRBJ2-5, is GAGVSQSPRYKVAKRGQDVALRCDPISGHVSLFWYQQALGQGPEFLTYFQNEAQLDKSGLPSDRFFAERPEGSVSTLKIQRTQQEDSAVYLCASSLVGLAGEETQYFGPGTRLLVL.

This clonotype was detected only a few times. The junction shows a germline mismatch at one end, possibly a read error. The chain has TRBV7-2 and TRBJ2-1; 11 bases match TRBD2. The CDR3 totals 15 residues. The germline V gene encodes CDR1 SGHTA and CDR2 FQGNSA. Written as DNA, the CDR3 is TGTGCCAGCAGCATAGCGGGAGGGCCGAATAATGAGCAGTTCTTC. This sequence encodes CASSIAGGPNNEQFF.

This clonotype was seen repeatedly, ten times or more. The V and J genes are TRBV28 and TRBJ2-5, with D possibly matching TRBD2 (6 bases). CDR3 length equals 15 residues. The germline gives CDR1 MDHEN, CDR2 SYDVKM. V was clipped by 4 bases and J by 5 bases, with 17 bases between them. CDR3 amino acids: CASSSLLREAETQYF. The CDR3 nucleotides read TGTGCCAGCAGTTCACTTCTTAGGGAGGCGGAGACCCAGTACTTC. The full variable domain, its missing parts supplied by reference TRBV28 and TRBJ2-5, is DVKVTQSSRYLVKRTGEKVFLECVQDMDHENMFWYRQDPGLGLRLIYFSYDVKMKEKGDIPEGYSVSREKKERFSLILESASTNQTSMYLCASSSLLREAETQYFGPGTRLLVL.

A word on this clonotype: One base away lies a much larger clone, so this may be a sequencing read error. This sequence joins TRBV27 and TRBJ2-1; 11 nucleotides agree with TRBD1. Looked up from germline, CDR1 is MNHEY and CDR2 is SMNVEV (reference sequence). This CDR3 region has 15 residues. CDR3 nucleotides: TGTGCCGGCAGTCCTCGGACAGGGGGCAAGACGGAGCAGTTCTTC. It is translated as CAGSPRTGGKTEQFF.

V usage is TRBV20-1 and J usage is TRBJ1-3; no clear D. Between the trimmed V and J ends, which lost 1 base and 7 bases, there was a span of 11 bases. Germline CDR1 is DFQATT and CDR2 is SNEGSKA (reference sequence). The CDR3 spans 13 residues. CDR3 DNA sequence: TGCAGTGCTAGAGGGGCAGGTGGCAACACCATATATTTT. Translation: CSARGAGGNTIYF.

CDR3 nucleotide sequence: TGTGCCTGGGCACGACAGGCCAACTACGAGCAGTACTTC. Protein sequence: CAWARQANYEQYF. The chain is built from TRBV30 and TRBJ2-7, with D maybe TRBD1 (6 bases). The germline V and J ends were trimmed by 5 bases and 3 bases, with 14 bases remaining between them. The germline V gene encodes CDR1 GTSNPN and CDR2 SVGIG (reference sequence). The CDR3 is made up of 13 amino acids. The full variable domain, its missing parts supplied by reference TRBV30 and TRBJ2-7, is SQTIHQWPATLVQPVGSPLSLECTVEGTSNPNLYWYRQAAGRGLQLLFYSVGIGQISSEVPQNLSASRPQDRQFILSSKKLLLSDSGFYLCAWARQANYEQYFGPGTRLTVT.

The table lists this clonotype with a count of one. The V call is TRBV12-3 or TRBV12-4, the J call TRBJ1-2; 9 bases fit TRBD1. V shed 8 bases, J shed 6 bases, and the junction held 10 bases outside the gene matches. The CDR3 loop spans 14 amino acids. This chain's CDR3 is CASLKPGQGNGYTF. The CDR3 nucleotides are TGTGCCAGCTTGAAACCGGGACAGGGAAATGGCTACACCTTC.

Only a few counts were recorded for this clonotype. The chain uses TRBV6-5 and TRBJ2-1; TRBD1 matches 11 bases. Germline V gene data show CDR1 as MNHEY and CDR2 as SVGAGI. Trimming took 0 bases from V and 6 from J; bases not matched to a gene: 7. The CDR3 spans 17 residues. CDR3 coding DNA: TGTGCCAGCAGTTACTCGATAGGGACAGGGGGGAGCAATGAGCAGTTCTTC. Amino acids: CASSYSIGTGGSNEQFF.

The V and J genes are TRBV6-2 or TRBV6-3 and TRBJ1-2; D might be TRBD1 (5 bases). The CDR3 is made up of 13 amino acids. Germline CDR1 and CDR2: MNHEY and SVGEGT. V was shortened by 6 bases and J by 4 bases, with 12 bases between the two germline ends. The CDR3, as DNA: TGTGCCAGCAGACAGACAGCTGCCTATGGCTACACCTTC. Residues: CASRQTAAYGYTF.